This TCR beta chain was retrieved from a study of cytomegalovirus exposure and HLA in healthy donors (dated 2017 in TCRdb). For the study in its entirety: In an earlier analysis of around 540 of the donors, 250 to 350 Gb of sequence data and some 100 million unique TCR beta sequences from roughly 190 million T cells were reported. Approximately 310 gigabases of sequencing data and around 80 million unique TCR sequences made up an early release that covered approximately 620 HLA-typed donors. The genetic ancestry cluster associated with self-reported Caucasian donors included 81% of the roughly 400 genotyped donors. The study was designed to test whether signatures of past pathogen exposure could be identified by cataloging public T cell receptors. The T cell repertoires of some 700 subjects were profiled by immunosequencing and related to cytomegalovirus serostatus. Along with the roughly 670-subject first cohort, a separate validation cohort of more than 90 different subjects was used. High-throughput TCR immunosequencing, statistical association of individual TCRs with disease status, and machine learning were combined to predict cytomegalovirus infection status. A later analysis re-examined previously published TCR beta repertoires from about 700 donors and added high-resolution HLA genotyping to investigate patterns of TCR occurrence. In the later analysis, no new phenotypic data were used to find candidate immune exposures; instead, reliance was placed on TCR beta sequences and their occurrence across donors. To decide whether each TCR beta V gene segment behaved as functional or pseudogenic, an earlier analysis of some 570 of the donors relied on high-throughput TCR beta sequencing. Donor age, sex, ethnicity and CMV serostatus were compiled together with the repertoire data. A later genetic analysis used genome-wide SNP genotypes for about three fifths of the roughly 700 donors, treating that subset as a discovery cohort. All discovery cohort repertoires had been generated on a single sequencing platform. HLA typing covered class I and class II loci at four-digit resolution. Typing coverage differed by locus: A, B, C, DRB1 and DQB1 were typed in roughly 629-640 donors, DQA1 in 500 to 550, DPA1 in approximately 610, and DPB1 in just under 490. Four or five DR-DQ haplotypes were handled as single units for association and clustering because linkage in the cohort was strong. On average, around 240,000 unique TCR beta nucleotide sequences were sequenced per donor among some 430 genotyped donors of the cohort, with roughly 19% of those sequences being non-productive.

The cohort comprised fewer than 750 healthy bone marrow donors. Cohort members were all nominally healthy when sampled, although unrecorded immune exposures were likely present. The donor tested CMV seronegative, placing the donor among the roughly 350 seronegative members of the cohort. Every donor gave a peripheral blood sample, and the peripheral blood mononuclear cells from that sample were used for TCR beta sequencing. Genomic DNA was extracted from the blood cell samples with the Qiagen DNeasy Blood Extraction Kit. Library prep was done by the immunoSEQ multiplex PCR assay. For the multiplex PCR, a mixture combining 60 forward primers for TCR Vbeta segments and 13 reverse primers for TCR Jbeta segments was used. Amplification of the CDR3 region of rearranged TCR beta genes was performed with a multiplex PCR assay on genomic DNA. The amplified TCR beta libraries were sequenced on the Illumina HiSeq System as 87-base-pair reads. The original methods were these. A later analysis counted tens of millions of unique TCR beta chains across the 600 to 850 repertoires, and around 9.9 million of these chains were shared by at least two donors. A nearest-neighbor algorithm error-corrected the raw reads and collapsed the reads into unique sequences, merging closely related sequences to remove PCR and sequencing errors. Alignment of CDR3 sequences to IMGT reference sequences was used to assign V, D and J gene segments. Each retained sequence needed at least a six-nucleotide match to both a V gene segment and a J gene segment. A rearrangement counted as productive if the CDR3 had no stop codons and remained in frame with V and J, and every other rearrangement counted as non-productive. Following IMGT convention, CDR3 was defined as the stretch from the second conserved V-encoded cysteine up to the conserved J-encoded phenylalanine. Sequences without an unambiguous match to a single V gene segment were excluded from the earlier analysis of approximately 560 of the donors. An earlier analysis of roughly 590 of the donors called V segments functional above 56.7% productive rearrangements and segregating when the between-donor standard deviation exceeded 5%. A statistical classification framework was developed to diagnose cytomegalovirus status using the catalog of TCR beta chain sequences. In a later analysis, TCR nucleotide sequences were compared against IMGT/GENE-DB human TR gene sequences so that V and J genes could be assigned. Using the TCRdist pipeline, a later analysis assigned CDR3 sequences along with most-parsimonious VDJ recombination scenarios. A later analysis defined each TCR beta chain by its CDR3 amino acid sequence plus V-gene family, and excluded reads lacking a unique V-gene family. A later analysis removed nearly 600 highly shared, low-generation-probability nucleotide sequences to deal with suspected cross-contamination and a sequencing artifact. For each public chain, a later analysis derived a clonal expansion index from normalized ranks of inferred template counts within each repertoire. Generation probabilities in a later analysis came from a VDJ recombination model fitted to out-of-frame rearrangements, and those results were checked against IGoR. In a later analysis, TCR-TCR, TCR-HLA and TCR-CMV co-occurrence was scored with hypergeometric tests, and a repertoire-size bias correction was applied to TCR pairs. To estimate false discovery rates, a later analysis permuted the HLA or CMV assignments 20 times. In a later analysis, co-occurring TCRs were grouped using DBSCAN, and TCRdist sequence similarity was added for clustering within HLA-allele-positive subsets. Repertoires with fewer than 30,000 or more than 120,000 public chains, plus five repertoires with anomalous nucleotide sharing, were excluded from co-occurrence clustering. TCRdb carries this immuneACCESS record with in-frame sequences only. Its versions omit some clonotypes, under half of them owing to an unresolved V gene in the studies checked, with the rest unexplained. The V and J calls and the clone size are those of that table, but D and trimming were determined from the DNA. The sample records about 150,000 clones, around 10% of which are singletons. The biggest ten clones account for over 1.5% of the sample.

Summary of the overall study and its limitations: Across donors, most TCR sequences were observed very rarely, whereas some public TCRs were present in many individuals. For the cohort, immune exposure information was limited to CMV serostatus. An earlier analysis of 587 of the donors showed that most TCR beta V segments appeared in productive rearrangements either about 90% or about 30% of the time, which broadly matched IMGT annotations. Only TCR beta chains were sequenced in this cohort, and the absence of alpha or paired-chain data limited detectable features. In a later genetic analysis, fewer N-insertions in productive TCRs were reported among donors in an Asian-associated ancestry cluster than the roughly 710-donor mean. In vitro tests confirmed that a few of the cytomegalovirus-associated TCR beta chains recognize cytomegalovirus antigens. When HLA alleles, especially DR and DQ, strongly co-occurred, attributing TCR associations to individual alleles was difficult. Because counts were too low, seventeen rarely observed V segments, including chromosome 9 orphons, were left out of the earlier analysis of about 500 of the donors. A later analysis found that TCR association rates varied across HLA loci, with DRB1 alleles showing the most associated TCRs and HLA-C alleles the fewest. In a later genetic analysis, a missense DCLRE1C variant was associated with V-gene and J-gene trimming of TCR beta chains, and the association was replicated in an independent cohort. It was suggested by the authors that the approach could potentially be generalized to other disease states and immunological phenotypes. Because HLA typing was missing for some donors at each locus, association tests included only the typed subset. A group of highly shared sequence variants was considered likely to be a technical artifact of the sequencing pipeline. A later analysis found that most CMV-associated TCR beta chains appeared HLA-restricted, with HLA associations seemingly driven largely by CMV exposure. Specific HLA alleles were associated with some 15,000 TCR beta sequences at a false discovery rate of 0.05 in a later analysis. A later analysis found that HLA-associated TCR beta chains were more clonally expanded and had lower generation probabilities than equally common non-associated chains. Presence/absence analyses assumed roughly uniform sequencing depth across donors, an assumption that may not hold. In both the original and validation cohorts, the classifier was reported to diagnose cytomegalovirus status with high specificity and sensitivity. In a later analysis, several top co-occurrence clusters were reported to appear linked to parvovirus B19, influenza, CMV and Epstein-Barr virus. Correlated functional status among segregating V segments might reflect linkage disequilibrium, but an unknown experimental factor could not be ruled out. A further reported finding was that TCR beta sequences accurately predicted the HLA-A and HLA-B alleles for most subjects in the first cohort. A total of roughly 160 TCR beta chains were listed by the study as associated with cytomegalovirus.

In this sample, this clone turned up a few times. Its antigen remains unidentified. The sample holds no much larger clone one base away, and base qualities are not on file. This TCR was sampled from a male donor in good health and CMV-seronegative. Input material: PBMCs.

The nucleotide sequence reads TGTGCCAGCGCTGGGGGGAACTATGGCTACACCTTC. It translates as CASAGGNYGYTF. The chain joins TRBV11-2 to TRBJ1-2, and possibly TRBD1, on 5 matching bases. The trim is 8 bases for V and 2 bases for J, with a gap of 9 bases between the germline ends. The CDR3, from cysteine to phenylalanine, totals 12 residues. The read is trimmed to its CDR3 DNA, 36 bases read in frame from base 1. From the germline V gene, CDR1 is SGHAT and CDR2 is FQNNGV.